Sequencing of this T cell receptor (beta chain) was carried out in a study of synovial regulatory T cells in juvenile arthritis. Study-level points and caveats: Largely private between patients, iaTreg TCR repertoires showed partial overlap with synovial Teff and blood CPL repertoires. Blood Treg cells that were inflammation-associated showed lower TCR diversity than other blood Treg cells.

The CDR3 is 16 residues long. No nucleotide data were recorded. Germline CDR1 and CDR2: LNHNV and YYDKDF (reference sequence). Using immunoSEQ multiplex PCR, the repertoire was profiled, and TCRdb retains in-frame clones only, with some absent. The sample's table shows about 9,900 clones. On this clone: Its antigen remains unknown.

The sample comprised Treg cells from blood. Described subset: HLA-DR+ inflammation-associated blood Treg cells. The chain joins TRBV15 to TRBJ2-6; TCRdb calls TRBD1, which cannot be checked without DNA. This TCR was recovered from a donor between 2 and 29 years old with juvenile idiopathic arthritis. CDR3 residues: CATSSYRGSGANVLTF.